This T cell receptor (beta chain) was sequenced for a study of T cells in Graves' hyperthyroidism and ophthalmopathy (dated by TCRdb to about 2019). At the level of the whole study: Peripheral blood samples were taken at initial diagnosis, before any treatment was given. TCR V-J signatures able to tell the groups apart were searched for in a discovery cohort of around 95 patients, of whom roughly 42 had Graves' ophthalmopathy and roughly 59 had stable Graves' hyperthyroidism. Prospective prediction of ophthalmopathy was tested in an independent validation cohort of 18 to 20 hyperthyroidism patients and approximately 17 patients who later progressed to ophthalmopathy. For training and testing, the 100 or so patients in the discovery cohort were randomly divided in a 7:3 ratio. Thyroid tissue and blood T-cell repertoires from about 6 Graves' hyperthyroidism patients were also compared in the study. Once sampling was done, hyperthyroidism patients were given methimazole at a starting dose of 30 mg daily, whereas ophthalmopathy patients were given high-dose intravenous methylprednisolone. The paper reports TCR Vbeta CDR3 sequencing of 135 peripheral blood samples: 40 to 45 ophthalmopathy, over 70 hyperthyroidism and around 17 progressor patients. What the study reported, not specific to this receptor: In cross-validation, a model built on a 13 V-J signature told ophthalmopathy apart from stable hyperthyroidism with about 90% sensitivity and roughly 81% specificity, and in testing the same model reached 80%/75%. No statistical method was used to set the sample size in advance, and investigators knew the group allocation. In validation, the model predicted progression to ophthalmopathy with 65% to 71% sensitivity and around 72% specificity, a median of 6.5 months before onset. Most expanded thyroid clonotypes (frequency above 0.001) were also detected in blood, a finding suggesting that blood repertoires may reflect thyroid immune responses.

Hyperthyroidism patients were newly diagnosed, had a disease duration of under 2 months, and were aged 18 to 65 years. Any patient with an uncontrolled infection, another autoimmune disease, pregnancy or lactation was excluded. Clinical symptoms, serum thyroxine and TRAb, thyroid ultrasound, and orbital computed tomography formed the basis for the diagnoses. Blood from progressor patients was drawn when they were first diagnosed with hyperthyroidism, before any ophthalmopathy symptoms appeared. Ficoll-Paque density gradient centrifugation was used to isolate PBMCs from approximately 10 ml of fresh peripheral blood. Progressor patients were first diagnosed with Graves' hyperthyroidism and then developed ophthalmopathy during follow-up. Trizol reagent was used to extract total RNA, and RNA quality was then checked on an Agilent 2100 Bioanalyzer. Amplification of TCR beta CDR3 regions was carried out from RNA transcripts. For the first round of RT-PCR on the TCR CDR3, the HTBI primer set was used together with the Qiagen OneStep RT-PCR kit. Libraries were constructed in a second round of multiplex PCR, after which size selection and purification were performed. Paired-end sequencing of the libraries was performed with 100 bp reads on an Illumina HiSeq2000. The authors' pipeline ran thus. SOAPnuke was used to process the raw data, throwing out any read that contained adapters or uncalled bases, had a mean Phred below 15, or lacked an exact constant-primer or identifier match. High-quality paired reads were merged using COPE v1.2.5, and each unique nucleotide sequence was defined as a clonotype. Clonotypes were aligned to IMGT TRBV, TRBD and TRBJ reference segments using MiTCR v1.1. The analysis was restricted to V-J combinations with a frequency above 0.0001, which together covered 99% to 99.2% of the repertoires. A TCS score was defined as the ratio between F50 (clonal expansion) and ExV (chaos), using BLOSUM62-based TCRdist between CDR3 peptides within each V-J. Welch's t-statistics and random forest reduced 514 V-J features to 13, which were used in a naive Bayes classifier (R e1071). The raw public reads went through TCRdb reprocessing: fastp at Q25, MiXCR clone calling, in-frame beta chains kept. Here each entry gathers all rows of one CDR3 protein and keeps the most common genes and DNA. The V and J calls, along with clone size, are taken from TCRdb and not from the paper's own processing. The sample table shows some 270,000 distinct CDR3 sequences, and 10% to 15% are seen once. The ten largest clones add up to more than 7.5% of the sample.

This clonotype was observed at least ten times. No antigen is known for it. No much larger clone exists at a distance of one base, and base qualities are not known. The CDR3 numbers 15 residues from cysteine through phenylalanine. Only the CDR3 part of the read is kept: 45 bases, read in frame from the first base. For CDR1 and CDR2, the germline V gene (reference sequence) lists GTSNPN and SVGIG. Relative to germline, V is 1 base shorter and J is 0 bases shorter, with 9 bases between their ends. Sequencing was performed on blood. The TCR comes from a woman aged 25 to 39 with Graves' hyperthyroidism that later progressed to Graves' ophthalmopathy. The V and J segments used are TRBV30 and TRBJ1-4; too little of a D gene remains to name it. DNA sequence: TGTGCCTGGAGTGGGCTTTCGGCAACTAATGAAAAACTGTTTTTT. Translated, this is CAWSGLSATNEKLFF. Extended through the reference TRBV30 and TRBJ1-4 proteins, this CDR3 yields the full variable domain: SQTIHQWPATLVQPVGSPLSLECTVEGTSNPNLYWYRQAAGRGLQLLFYSVGIGQISSEVPQNLSASRPQDRQFILSSKKLLLSDSGFYLCAWSGLSATNEKLFFGSGTQLSVL.